The present T cell receptor beta chain was sequenced within a study of Graves' ophthalmopathy and Graves' hyperthyroidism. Study overall: Peripheral blood was gathered at the point of initial diagnosis, before any treatment started.

This clonotype was found many times. Its antigen remains unknown. The CDR3 is made up of 14 amino acids. Germline lookup yields CDR1 LNHNV and CDR2 YYDKDF (reference sequence). J gave up 5 bases and V 3 bases, and 4 bases lay outside the gene matches. For repertoire sequencing, the TCR beta CDR3 regions were amplified from RNA transcripts. The workflow started with a first-round RT-PCR run with HTBI primers and then moved on to a second-round multiplex PCR. TCRdb analysed the multiplex PCR reads with MiXCR anew, one entry per CDR3 protein. The sample contains about 620,000 distinct CDR3 sequences, approximately 21% of which appear only once. Establishment of the diagnosis relied upon clinical symptoms, serum thyroxine, TRAb, thyroid ultrasound and orbital computed tomography. The authors isolated PBMCs from around 9.8 ml of fresh peripheral blood. Study findings and constraints: Sensitivity reached 60% to 71% and specificity 72.22% when the model predicted ophthalmopathy progression.

The sequencing input was peripheral blood. This TCR derives from a young woman with stable Graves' hyperthyroidism. Some clones in this sample may be carry-over from other donors' samples. The chain employs TRBV15 and TRBJ2-5; 9 bases line up with TRBD1. The CDR3 DNA follows: TGTGCCACCAGCAGGGACAGGGGTGGGGAGACCCAGTACTTC. It specifies CATSRDRGGETQYF.